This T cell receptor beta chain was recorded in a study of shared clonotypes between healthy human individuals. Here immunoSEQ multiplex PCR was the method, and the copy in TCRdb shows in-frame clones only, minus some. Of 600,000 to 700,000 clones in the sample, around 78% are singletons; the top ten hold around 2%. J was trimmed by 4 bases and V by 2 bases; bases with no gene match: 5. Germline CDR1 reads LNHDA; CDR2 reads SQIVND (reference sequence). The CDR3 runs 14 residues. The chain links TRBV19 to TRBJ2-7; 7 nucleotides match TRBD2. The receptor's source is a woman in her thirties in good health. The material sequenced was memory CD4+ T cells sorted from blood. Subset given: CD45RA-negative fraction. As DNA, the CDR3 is TGTGCCAGTAGTATACCCGGGAGGCAATACGAGCAGTACTTC. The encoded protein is CASSIPGRQYEQYF.